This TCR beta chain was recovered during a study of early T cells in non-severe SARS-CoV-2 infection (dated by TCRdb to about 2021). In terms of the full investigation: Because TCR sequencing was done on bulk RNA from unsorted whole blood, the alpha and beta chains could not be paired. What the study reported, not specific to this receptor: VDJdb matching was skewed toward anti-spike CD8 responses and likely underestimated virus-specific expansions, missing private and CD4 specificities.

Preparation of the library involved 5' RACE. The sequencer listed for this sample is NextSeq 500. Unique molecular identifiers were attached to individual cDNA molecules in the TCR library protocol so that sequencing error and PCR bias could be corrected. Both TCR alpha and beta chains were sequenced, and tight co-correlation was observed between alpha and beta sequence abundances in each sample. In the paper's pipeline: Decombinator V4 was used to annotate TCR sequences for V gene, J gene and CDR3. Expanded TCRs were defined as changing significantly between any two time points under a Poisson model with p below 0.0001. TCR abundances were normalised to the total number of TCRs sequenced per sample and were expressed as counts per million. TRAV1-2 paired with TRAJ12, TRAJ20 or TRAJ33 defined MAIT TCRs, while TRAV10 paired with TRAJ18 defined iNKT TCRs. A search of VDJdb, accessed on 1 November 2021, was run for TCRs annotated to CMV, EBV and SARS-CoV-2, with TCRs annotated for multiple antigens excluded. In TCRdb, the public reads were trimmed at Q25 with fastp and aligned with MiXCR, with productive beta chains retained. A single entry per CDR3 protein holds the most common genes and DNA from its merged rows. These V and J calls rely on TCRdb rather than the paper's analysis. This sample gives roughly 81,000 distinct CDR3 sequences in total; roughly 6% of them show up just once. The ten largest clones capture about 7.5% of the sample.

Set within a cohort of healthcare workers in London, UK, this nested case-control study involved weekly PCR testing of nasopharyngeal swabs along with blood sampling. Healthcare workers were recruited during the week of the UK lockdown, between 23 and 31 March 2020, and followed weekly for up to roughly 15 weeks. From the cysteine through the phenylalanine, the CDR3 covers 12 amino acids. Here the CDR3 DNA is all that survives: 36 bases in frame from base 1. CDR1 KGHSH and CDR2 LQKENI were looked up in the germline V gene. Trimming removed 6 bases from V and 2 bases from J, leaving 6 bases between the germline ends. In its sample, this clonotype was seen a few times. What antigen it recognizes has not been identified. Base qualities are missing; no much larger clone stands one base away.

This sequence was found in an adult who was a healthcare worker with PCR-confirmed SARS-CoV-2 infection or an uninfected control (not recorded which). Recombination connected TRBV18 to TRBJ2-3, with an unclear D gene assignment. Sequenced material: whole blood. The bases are TGTGCCAGCTCCGGATACACAGATACGCAGTATTTT. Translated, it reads CASSGYTDTQYF.